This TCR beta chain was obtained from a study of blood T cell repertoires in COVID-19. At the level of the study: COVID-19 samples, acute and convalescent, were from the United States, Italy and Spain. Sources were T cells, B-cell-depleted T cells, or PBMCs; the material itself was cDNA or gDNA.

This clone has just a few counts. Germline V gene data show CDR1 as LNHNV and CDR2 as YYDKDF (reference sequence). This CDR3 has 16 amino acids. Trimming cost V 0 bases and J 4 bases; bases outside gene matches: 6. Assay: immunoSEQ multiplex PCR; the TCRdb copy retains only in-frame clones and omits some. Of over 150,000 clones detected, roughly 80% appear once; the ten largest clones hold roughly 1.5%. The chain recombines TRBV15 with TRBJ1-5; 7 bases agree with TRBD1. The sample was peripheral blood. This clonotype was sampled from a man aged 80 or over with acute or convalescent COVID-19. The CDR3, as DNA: TGTGCCACCAGCAGAGATAGAGACAGGGAAAATCAGCCCCAGCATTTT. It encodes CATSRDRDRENQPQHF.